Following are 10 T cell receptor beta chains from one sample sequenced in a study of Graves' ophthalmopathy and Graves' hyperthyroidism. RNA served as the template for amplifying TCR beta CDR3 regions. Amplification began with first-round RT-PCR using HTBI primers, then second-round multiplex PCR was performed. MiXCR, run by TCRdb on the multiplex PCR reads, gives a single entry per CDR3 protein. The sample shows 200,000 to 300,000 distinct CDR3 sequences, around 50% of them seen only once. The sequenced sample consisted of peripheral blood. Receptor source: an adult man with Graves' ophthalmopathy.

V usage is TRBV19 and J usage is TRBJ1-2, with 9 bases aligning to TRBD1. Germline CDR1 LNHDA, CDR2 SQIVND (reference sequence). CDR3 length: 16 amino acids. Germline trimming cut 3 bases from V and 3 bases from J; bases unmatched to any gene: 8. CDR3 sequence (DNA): TGTGCCAGTAGTATGGAGGACAGGGGCTTCCACTATGGCTACACCTTC. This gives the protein CASSMEDRGFHYGYTF. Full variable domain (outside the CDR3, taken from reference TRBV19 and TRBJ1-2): DGGITQSPKYLFRKEGQNVTLSCEQNLNHDAMYWYRQDPGQGLRLIYYSQIVNDFQKGDIAEGYSVSREKKESFPLTVTSAQKNPTAFYLCASSMEDRGFHYGYTFGSGTRLTVV.

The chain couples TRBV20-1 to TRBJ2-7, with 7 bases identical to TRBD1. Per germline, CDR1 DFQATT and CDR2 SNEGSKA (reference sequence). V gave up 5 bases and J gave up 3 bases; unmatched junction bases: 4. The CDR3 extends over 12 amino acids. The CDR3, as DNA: TGCAGTGCTTCGACAGGGAACTACGAGCAGTACTTC. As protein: CSASTGNYEQYF.

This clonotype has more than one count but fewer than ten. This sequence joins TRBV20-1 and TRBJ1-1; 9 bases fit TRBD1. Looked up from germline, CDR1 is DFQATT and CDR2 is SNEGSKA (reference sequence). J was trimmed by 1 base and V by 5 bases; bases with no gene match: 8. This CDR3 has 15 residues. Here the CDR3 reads CSALRGDRANTEAFF. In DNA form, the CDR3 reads TGCAGTGCTCTGAGGGGGGACAGGGCGAACACTGAAGCTTTCTTT.

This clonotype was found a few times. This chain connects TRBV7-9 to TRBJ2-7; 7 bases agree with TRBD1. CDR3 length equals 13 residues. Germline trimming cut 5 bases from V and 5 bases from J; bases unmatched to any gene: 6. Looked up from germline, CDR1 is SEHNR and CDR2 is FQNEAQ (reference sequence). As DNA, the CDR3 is TGTGCCAGCAGCCCGGACAGGACGGACGAGCAGTACTTC. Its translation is CASSPDRTDEQYF.

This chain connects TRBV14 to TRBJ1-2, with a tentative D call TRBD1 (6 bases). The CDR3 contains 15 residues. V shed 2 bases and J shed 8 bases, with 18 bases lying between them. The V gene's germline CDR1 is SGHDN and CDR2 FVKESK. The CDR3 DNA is TGTGCCAGCAGCCAACCGGGGGCACACAGGGAAGGCTACACCTTC. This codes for CASSQPGAHREGYTF.

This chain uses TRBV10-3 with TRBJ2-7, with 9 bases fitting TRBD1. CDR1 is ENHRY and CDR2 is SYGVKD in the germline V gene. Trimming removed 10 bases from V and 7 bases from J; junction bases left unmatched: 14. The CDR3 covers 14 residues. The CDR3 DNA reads TGTGCCAGCGCCTCGGGACAGGGATCTACAGAGCAGTACTTC. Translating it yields CASASGQGSTEQYF.

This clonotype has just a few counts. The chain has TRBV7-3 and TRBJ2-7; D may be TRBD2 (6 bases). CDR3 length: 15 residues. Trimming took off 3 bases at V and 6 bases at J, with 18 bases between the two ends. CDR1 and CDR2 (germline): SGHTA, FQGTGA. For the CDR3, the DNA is TGTGCCAGCAGCTTGGGACTTATCTCACACGCCGAGCAGTACTTC. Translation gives CASSLGLISHAEQYF.

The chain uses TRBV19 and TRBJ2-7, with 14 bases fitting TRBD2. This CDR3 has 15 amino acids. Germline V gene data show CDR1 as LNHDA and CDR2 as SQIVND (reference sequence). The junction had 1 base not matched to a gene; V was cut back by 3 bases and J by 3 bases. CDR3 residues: CASSMGTSGSYEQYF. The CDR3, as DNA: TGTGCCAGTAGTATGGGGACTAGCGGGAGCTACGAGCAGTACTTC. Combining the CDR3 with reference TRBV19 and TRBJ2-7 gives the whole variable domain DGGITQSPKYLFRKEGQNVTLSCEQNLNHDAMYWYRQDPGQGLRLIYYSQIVNDFQKGDIAEGYSVSREKKESFPLTVTSAQKNPTAFYLCASSMGTSGSYEQYFGPGTRLTVT.

CDR3 coding DNA: TGTGCCAGCAGCCGGGACAGTCCCACCTACGAGCAGTACTTC. The encoded protein is CASSRDSPTYEQYF. The chain uses TRBV6-5 and TRBJ2-7; the match to TRBD1 covers 7 bases. The ends lost 6 bases at V and 2 bases at J; junction bases unmatched: 7. CDR3 length equals 14 residues. Germline V gene data show CDR1 as MNHEY and CDR2 as SVGAGI.

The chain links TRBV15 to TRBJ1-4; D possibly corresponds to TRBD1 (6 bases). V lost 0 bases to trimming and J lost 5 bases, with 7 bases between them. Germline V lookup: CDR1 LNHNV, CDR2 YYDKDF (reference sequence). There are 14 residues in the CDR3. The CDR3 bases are TGTGCCACCAGCAGAGATCAGGGGAATGAAAAACTGTTTTTT. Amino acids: CATSRDQGNEKLFF.